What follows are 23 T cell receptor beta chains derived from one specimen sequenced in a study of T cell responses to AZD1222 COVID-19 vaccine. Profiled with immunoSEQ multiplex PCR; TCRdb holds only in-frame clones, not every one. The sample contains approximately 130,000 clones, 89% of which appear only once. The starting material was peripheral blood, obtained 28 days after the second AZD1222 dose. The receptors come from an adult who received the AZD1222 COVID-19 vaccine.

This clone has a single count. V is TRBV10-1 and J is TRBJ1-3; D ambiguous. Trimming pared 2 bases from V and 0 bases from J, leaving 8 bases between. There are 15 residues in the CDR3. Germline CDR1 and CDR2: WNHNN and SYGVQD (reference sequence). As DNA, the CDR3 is TGCGCCAGCAGTGAGAGCCGGGGCTCTGGAAACACCATATATTTT. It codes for CASSESRGSGNTIYF.

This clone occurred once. In nucleotides, the CDR3 is TGTGCCAGTAGGGAGGGCGGTAATGAAAAACTGTTTTTT. This sequence encodes CASREGGNEKLFF. J is TRBJ1-4 and V is TRBV19; D is undetermined. Germline assignment: CDR1 LNHDA and CDR2 SQIVND (reference sequence). This CDR3 is built from 13 residues. V was shortened by 6 bases and J by 4 bases, with 9 bases between the two germline ends.

The CDR3 region has the DNA TGTGCCAGCAGCTTGGGTATGGGAGTGAGCAATCAGCCCCAGCATTTT. It yields the protein CASSLGMGVSNQPQHF. V is TRBV5-6 and J is TRBJ1-5; no clear D gene. This CDR3 is built from 16 residues. Germline CDR1 and CDR2: SGHDT and YYEEEE. Trimming left V 0 bases short and J 1 base short, with 11 bases between.

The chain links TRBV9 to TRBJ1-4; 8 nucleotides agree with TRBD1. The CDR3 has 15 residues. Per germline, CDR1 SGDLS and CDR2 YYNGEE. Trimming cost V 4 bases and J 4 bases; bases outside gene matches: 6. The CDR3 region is CASSFTGGSNEKLFF. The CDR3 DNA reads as TGTGCCAGCAGCTTCACAGGGGGGAGTAATGAAAAACTGTTTTTT.

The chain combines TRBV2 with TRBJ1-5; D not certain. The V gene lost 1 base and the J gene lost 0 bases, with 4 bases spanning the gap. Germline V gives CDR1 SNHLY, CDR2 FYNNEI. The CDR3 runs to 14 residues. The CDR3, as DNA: TGTGCCAGCAGTGAAGGGTATAGCAATCAGCCCCAGCATTTT. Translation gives CASSEGYSNQPQHF.

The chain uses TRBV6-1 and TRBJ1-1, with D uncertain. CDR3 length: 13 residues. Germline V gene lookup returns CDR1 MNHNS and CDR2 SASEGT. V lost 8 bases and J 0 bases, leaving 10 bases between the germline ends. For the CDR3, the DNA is TGTGCCAGCGAGAGCCCCTTGAACACTGAAGCTTTCTTT. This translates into CASESPLNTEAFF.

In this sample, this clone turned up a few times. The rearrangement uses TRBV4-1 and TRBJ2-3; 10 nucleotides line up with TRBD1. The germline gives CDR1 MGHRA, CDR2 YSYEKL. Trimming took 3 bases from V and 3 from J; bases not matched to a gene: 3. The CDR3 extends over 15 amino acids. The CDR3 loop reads CASSQGDRGTDTQYF. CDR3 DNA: TGCGCCAGCAGCCAGGGGGACAGGGGAACAGATACGCAGTATTTT.

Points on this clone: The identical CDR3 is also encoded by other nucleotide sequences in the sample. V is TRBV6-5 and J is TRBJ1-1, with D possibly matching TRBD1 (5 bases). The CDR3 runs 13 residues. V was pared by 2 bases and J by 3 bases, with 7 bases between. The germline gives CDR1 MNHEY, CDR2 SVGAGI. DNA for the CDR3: TGTGCCAGCAGTTACGGCAGGGACACTGAAGCTTTCTTT. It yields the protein CASSYGRDTEAFF.

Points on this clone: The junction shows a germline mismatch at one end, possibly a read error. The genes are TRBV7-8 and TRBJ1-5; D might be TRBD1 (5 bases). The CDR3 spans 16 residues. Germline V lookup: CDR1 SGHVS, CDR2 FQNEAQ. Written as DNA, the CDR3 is TGTGCCAGCAGCTTAAGAGGGACTAATAGCAATCAGCCCCGGCATTTT. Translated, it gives CASSLRGTNSNQPRHF.

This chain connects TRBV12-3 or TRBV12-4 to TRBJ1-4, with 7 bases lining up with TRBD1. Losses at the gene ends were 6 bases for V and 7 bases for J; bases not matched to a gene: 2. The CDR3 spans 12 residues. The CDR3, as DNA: TGTGCCAGCAGCCAGGGGGGTGAAAAACTGTTTTTT. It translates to CASSQGGEKLFF.

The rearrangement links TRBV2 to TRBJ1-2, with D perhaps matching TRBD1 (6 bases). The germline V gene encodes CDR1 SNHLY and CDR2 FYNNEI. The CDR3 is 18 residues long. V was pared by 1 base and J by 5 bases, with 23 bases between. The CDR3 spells CASSEEGGIRYLWYGYTF. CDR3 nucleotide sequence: TGTGCCAGCAGTGAAGAGGGGGGTATTAGATACCTGTGGTATGGCTACACCTTC.

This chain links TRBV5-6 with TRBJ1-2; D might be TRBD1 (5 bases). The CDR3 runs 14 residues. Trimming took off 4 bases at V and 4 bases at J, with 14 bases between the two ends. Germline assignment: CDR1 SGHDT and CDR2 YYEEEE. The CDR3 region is CASSTGTRTYGYTF. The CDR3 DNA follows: TGTGCCAGCAGCACCGGGACGCGCACCTATGGCTACACCTTC.

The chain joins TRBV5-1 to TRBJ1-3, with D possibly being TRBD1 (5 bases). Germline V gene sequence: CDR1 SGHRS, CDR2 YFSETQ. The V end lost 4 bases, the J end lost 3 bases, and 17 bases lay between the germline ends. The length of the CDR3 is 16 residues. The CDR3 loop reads CASSPGASPVGNTIYF. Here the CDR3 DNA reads TGCGCCAGCAGCCCCGGGGCCTCCCCAGTTGGAAACACCATATATTTT.

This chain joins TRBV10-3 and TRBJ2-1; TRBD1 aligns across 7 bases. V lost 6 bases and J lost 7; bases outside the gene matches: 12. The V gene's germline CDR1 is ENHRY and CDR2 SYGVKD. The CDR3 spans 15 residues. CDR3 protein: CAIRMTGQQKNEQFF. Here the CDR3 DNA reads TGTGCCATCAGGATGACGGGACAGCAGAAGAATGAGCAGTTCTTC.

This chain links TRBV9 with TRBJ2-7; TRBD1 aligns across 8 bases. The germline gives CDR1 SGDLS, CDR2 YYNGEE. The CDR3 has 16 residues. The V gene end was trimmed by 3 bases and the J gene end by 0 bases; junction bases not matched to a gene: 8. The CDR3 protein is CASSAGAGTGSYEQYF. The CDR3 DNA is TGTGCCAGCAGCGCGGGGGCCGGGACAGGCTCCTACGAGCAGTACTTC.

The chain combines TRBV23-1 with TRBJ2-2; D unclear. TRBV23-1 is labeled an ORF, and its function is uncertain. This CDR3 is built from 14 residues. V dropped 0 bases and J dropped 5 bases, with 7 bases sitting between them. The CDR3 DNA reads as TGCGCCAGCAGTCAATCGACCCAGACCGGGGAGCTGTTTTTT. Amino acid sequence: CASSQSTQTGELFF.

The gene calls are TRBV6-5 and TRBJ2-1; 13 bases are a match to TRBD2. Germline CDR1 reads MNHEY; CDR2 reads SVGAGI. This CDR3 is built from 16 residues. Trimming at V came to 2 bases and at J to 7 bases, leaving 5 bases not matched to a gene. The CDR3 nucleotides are TGTGCCAGCAGTTACGCCGGACTAGCGGGAGTTAATGAGCAGTTCTTC. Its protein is CASSYAGLAGVNEQFF.

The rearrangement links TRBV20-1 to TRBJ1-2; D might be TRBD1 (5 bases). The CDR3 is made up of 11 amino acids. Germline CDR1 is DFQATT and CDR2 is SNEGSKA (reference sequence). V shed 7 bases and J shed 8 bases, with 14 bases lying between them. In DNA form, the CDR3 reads TGCAGTGGAACTGAGGGGTTCGGCTACACCTTC. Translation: CSGTEGFGYTF.

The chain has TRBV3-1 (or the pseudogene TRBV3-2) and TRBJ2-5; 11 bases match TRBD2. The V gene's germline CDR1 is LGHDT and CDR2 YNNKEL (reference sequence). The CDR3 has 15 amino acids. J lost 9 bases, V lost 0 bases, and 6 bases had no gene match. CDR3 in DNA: TGTGCCAGCAGCCAAGATGCTAGCGGGGGGAGGGCCCAGTACTTC. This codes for CASSQDASGGRAQYF.

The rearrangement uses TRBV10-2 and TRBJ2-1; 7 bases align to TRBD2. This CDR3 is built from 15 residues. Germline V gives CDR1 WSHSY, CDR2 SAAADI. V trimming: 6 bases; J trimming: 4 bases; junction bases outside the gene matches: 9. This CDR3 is CASRVVTSVYNEQFF. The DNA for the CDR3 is TGCGCCAGCAGAGTAGTCACTAGCGTATACAATGAGCAGTTCTTC.

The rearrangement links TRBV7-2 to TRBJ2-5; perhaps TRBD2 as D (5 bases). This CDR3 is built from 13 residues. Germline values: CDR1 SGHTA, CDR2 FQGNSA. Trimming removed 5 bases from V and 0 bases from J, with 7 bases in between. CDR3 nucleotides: TGTGCCAGCAGCCCGACTAACCAAGAGACCCAGTACTTC. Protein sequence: CASSPTNQETQYF.

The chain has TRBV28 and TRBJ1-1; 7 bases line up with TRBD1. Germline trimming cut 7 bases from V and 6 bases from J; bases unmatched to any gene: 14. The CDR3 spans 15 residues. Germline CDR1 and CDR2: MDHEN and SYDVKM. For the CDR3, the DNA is TGTGCCAGCATGGTTCAAGGGGGCGCACCCCCTGAAGCTTTCTTT. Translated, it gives CASMVQGGAPPEAFF.

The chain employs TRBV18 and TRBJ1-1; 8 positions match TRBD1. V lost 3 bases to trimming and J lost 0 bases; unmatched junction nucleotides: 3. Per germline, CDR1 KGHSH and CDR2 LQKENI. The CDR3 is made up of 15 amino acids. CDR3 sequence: CASSPLTGVNTEAFF. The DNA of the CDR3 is TGTGCCAGCTCACCCCTGACAGGGGTGAACACTGAAGCTTTCTTT.